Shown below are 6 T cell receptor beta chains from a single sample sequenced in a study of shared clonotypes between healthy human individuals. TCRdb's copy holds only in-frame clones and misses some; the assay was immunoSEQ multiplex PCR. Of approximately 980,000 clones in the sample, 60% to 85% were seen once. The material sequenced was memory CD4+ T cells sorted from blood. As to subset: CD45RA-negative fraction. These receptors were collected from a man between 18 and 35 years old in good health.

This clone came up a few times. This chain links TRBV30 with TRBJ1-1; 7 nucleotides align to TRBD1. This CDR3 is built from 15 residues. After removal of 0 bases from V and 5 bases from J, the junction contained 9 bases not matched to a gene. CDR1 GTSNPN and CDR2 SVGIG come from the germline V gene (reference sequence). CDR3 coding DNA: TGTGCCTGGAGTGTATCGACAGGGTGGGGGACTGAAGCTTTCTTT. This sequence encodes CAWSVSTGWGTEAFF.

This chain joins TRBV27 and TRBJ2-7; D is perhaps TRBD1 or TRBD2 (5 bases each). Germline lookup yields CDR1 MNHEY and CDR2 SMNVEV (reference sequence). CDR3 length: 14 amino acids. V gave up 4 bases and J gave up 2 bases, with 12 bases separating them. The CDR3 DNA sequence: TGTGCCAGCAGTTGGGAACCGGGACCCTACGAGCAGTACTTC. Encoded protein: CASSWEPGPYEQYF.

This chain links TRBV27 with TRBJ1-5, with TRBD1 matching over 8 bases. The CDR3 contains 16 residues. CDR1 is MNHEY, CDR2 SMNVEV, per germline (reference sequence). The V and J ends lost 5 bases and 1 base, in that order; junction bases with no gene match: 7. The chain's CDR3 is CASSRGTGHSNQPQHF. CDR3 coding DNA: TGTGCCAGCAGTCGAGGGACAGGTCACAGCAATCAGCCCCAGCATTTT.

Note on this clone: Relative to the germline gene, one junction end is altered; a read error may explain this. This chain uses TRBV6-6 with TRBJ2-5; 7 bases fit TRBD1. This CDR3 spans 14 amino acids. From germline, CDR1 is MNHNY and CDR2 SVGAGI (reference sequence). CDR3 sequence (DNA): TGTGCCAGCAGTTCCTCCGGCCTGACAGGGTGGGTCAACTTC. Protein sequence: CASSSSGLTGWVNF.

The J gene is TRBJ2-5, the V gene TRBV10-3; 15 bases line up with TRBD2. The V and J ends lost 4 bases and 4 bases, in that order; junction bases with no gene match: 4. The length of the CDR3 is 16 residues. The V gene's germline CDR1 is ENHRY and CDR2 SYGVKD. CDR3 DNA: TGTGCCATCAGTGGGACTAGCGGGGGGGTTACAGAGACCCAGTACTTC. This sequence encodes CAISGTSGGVTETQYF.

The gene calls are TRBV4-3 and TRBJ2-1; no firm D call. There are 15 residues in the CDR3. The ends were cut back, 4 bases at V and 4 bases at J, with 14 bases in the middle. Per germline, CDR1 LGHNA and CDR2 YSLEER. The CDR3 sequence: CASSPQQARYNEQFF. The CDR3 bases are TGCGCCAGCAGCCCTCAGCAAGCTAGGTACAATGAGCAGTTCTTC.